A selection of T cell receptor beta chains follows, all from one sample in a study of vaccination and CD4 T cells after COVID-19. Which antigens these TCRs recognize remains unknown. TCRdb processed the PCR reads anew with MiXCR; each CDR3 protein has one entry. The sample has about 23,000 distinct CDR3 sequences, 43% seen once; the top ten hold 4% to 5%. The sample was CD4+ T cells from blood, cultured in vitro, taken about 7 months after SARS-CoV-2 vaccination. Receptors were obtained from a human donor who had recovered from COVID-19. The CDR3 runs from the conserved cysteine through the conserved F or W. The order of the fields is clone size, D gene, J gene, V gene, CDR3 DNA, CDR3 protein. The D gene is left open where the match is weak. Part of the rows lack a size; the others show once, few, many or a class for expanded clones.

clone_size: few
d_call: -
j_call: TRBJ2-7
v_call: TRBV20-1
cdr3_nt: TGCAGTGCTAGAATCCCGGAGGGCAGGGAATACGAGCAGTACTTC
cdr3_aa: CSARIPEGREYEQYF

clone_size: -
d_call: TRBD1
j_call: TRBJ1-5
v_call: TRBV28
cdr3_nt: TGTGCCAGCAGTCAACTCCGCCTCCGGGGACAGGGCGGCTCGAGCAATCAGCCCCAGCATTTT
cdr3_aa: CASSQLRLRGQGGSSNQPQHF

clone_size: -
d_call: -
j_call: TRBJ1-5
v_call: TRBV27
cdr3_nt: TGTGCCAGCAGCCCCTTTGACGGCAATCAGCCCCAGCATTTT
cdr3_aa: CASSPFDGNQPQHF

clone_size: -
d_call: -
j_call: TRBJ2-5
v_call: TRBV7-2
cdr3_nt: TGTGCCAGCAGCTTAAGCAGTCAGACCCAGTACTTC
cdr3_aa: CASSLSSQTQYF

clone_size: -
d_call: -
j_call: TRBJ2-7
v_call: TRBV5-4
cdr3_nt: TGTGCCAGCAGCCACGCCACGGGTGGAAAATTGGAGCAGTACTTC
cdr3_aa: CASSHATGGKLEQYF

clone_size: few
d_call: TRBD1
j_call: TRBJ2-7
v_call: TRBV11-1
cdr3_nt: TGTGCCAGCAGCTCCCGGGACAGTGCCTACGAGCAGTACTTC
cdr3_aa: CASSSRDSAYEQYF

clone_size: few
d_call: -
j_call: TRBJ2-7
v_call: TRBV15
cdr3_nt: TGTGCCACCAGCATCACGGGGGAGCAGTACTTC
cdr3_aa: CATSITGEQYF

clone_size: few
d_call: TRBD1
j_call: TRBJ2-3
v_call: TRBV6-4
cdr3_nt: TGTGCCAGCAGTGACGGGACAGGGGGCGCAGATACGCAGTATTTT
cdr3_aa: CASSDGTGGADTQYF

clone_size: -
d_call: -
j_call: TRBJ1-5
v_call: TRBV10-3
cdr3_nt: TGTGCCATCAGTGATGGGGAGGCCCAGCATTTT
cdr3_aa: CAISDGEAQHF

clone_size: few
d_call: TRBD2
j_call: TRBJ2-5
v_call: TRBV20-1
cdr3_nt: TGCAGTGCTGAGGGGGGGCTAGCGGGAATACAAGAGACCCAGTACTTC
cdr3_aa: CSAEGGLAGIQETQYF

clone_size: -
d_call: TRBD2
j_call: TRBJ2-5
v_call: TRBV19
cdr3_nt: TGTGCCAGTAGTATACGGCGGGAGGGCCTGGAGACCCAGTACTTC
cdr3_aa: CASSIRREGLETQYF

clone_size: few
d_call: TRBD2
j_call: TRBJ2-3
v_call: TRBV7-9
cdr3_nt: TGTGCCAGCAGCTGGACTAGCGGAAGGGGGACAGATACGCAGTATTTT
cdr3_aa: CASSWTSGRGTDTQYF

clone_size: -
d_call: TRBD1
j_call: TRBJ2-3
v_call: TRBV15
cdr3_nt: TGTGCCATCTCTGACCGCGCCTCGGGACAGGGCTTTAATGCGCAGTATTTT
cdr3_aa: CAISDRASGQGFNAQYF